This passage covers 2 T cell receptor beta chains from one sample sequenced in a study of shared clonotypes between healthy human individuals. CD45RO-negative, CCR7-positively selected cells formed the naive CD8 fraction, excluding terminally differentiated effector memory CD45RA+ cells. Using immunoSEQ multiplex PCR, the repertoire was profiled, and TCRdb retains in-frame clones only, with some absent. The sample carries about 680,000 clones, roughly 94% recorded once. The sample taken for sequencing was naive CD8+ T cells sorted from blood. These receptors all come from a man aged 30 to 39 in good health.

In its sample, this clone was seen once. V and J are TRBV7-8 and TRBJ2-7; TRBD1 matches at 7 bases. Trimming at V came to 2 bases and at J to 7 bases, leaving 11 bases not matched to a gene. This CDR3 spans 15 amino acids. The germline gives CDR1 SGHVS, CDR2 FQNEAQ. CDR3 amino acids: CASSLRGTDPEEQYF. The CDR3 DNA sequence: TGTGCCAGCAGCTTACGTGGGACAGACCCTGAGGAGCAGTACTTC.

The V call is TRBV6-5, the J call TRBJ2-7; TRBD1 matches at 11 bases. Germline V gives CDR1 MNHEY, CDR2 SVGAGI. The CDR3 consists of 15 residues. With V trimmed by 2 bases and J by 3 bases, 3 bases remained unmatched. The CDR3 nucleotides are TGTGCCAGCAGTTACATGGGACAGGGGGACTACGAGCAGTACTTC. Translation gives CASSYMGQGDYEQYF.